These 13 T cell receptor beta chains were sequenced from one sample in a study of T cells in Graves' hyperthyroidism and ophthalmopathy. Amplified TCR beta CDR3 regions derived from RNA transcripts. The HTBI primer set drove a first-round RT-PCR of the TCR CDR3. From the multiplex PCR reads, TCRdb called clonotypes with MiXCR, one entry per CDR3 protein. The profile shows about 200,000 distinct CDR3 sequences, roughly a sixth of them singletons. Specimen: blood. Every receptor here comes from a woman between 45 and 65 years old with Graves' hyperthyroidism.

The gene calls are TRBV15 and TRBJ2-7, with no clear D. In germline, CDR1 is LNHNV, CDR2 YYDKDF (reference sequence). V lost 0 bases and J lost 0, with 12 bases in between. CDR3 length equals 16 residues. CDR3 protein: CATSREASTISYEQYF. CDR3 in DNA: TGTGCCACCAGCAGAGAGGCCAGTACCATCTCCTACGAGCAGTACTTC. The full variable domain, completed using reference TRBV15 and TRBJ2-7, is DAMVIQNPRYQVTQFGKPVTLSCSQTLNHNVMYWYQQKSSQAPKLLFHYYDKDFNNEADTPDNFQSRRPNTSFCFLDIRSPGLGDTAMYLCATSREASTISYEQYFGPGTRLTVT.

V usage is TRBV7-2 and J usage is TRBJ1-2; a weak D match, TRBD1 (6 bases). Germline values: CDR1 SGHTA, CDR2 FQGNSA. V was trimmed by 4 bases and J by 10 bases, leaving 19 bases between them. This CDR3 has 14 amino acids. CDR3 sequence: CASSSLVGSGAYTF. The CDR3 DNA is TGTGCCAGCAGCTCCCTCGTTGGGTCAGGGGCCTACACCTTC.

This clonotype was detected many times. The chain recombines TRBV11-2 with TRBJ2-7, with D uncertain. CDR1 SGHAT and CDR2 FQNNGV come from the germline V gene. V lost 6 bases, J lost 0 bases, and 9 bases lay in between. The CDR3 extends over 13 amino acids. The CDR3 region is CASRDGFSYEQYF. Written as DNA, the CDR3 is TGTGCCAGCAGGGACGGGTTCTCCTACGAGCAGTACTTC.

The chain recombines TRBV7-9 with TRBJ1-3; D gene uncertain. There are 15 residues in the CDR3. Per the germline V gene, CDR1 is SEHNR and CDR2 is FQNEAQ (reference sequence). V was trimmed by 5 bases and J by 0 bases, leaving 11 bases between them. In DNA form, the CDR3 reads TGTGCCAGCAGCACCGACGGCAGCTCTGGAAACACCATATATTTT. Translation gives CASSTDGSSGNTIYF.

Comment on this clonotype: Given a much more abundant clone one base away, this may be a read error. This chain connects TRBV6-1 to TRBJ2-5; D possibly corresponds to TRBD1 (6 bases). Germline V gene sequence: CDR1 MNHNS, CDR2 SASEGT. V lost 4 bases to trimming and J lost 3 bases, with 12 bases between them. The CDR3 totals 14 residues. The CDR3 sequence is CASSGGRGEETQYF. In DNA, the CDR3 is TGTGCCAGCAGTGGAGGCAGGGGAGAAGAGACCCAGTACTTC.

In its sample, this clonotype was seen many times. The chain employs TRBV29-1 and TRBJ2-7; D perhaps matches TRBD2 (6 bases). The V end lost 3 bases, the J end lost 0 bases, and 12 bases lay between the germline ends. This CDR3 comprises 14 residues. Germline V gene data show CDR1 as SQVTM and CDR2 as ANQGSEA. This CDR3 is CSVEGGWSSYEQYF. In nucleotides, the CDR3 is TGCAGCGTTGAGGGGGGTTGGAGCTCCTACGAGCAGTACTTC.

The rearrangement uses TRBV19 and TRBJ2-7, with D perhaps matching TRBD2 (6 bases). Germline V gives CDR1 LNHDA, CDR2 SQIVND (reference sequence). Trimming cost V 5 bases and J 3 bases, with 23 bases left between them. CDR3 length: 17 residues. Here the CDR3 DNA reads TGTGCCAGTAGTCGGAGGGGCCCGGGAGAAGGGGTCTACGAGCAGTACTTC. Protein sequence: CASSRRGPGEGVYEQYF. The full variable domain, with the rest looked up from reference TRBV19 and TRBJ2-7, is DGGITQSPKYLFRKEGQNVTLSCEQNLNHDAMYWYRQDPGQGLRLIYYSQIVNDFQKGDIAEGYSVSREKKESFPLTVTSAQKNPTAFYLCASSRRGPGEGVYEQYFGPGTRLTVT.

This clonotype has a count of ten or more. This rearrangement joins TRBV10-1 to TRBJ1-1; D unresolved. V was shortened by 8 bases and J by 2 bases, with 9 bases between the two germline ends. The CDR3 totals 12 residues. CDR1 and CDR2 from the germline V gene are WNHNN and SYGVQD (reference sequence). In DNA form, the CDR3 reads TGCGCCAGCCTCCCGGACAACACTGAAGCTTTCTTT. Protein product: CASLPDNTEAFF.

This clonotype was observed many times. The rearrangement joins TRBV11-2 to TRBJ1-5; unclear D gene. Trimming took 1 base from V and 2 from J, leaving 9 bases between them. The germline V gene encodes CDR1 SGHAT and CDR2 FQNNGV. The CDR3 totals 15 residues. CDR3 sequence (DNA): TGTGCCAGCAGCTTAGCTGGGAACCGCAATCAGCCCCAGCATTTT. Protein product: CASSLAGNRNQPQHF.

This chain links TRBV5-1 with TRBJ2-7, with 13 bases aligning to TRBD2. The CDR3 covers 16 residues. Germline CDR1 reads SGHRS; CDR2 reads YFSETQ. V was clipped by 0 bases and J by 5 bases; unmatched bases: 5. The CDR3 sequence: CASSLGTSGRTDEQYF. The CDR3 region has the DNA TGCGCCAGCAGCTTGGGGACTAGCGGGAGAACAGACGAGCAGTACTTC.

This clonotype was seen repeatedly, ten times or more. The CDR3 loop is CSVKTLDEQYF. DNA of the CDR3: TGCAGCGTTAAAACACTCGACGAGCAGTACTTC. The V and J genes are TRBV29-1 and TRBJ2-7; unclear D gene. Trimming stripped 5 bases from V and 5 bases from J, with 10 bases between. Germline V gene sequence: CDR1 SQVTM, CDR2 ANQGSEA. This CDR3 region has 11 residues.

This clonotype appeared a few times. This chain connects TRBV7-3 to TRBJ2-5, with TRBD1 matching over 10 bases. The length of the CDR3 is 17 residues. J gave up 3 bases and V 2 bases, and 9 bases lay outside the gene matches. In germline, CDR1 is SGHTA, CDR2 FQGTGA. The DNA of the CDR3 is TGTGCCAGCAGCTTATTTGCAGACAGGGGGCGGAAAGAGACCCAGTACTTC. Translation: CASSLFADRGRKETQYF.

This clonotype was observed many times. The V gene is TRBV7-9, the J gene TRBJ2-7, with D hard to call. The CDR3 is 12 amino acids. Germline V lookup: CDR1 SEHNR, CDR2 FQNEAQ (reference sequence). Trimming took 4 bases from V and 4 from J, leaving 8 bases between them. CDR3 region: CASSSLGYEQYF. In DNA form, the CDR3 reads TGTGCCAGCAGCTCCCTAGGGTACGAGCAGTACTTC.